Listed here are 27 T cell receptor beta chains from one sample, sequenced in a study of T cells in localized non-small cell lung cancer. Sequencing was performed with immunoSEQ multiplex PCR; in TCRdb, only in-frame clones are kept and a portion is missing. Of around 130,000 clones listed, 70% to 90% are singletons. This specimen was peripheral blood, taken before any cancer treatment. The origin of the receptors is a female donor older than 55 with stage I lung adenocarcinoma.

V usage is TRBV28 and J usage is TRBJ2-1, with 8 bases matching TRBD2. Unmatched junction bases numbered 6, after V lost 2 bases and J lost 6 bases. This CDR3 is 15 amino acids long. Germline loops: CDR1 MDHEN, CDR2 SYDVKM. This chain's CDR3 is CASSLDTGGTNEQFF. CDR3 coding DNA: TGTGCCAGCAGTTTAGATACGGGAGGGACCAATGAGCAGTTCTTC.

Only one count was recorded for this clone. V is TRBV9 and J is TRBJ2-3; 7 bases line up with TRBD2. Germline V gene data show CDR1 as SGDLS and CDR2 as YYNGEE. J was trimmed by 11 bases and V by 4 bases; bases with no gene match: 7. This CDR3 has 12 residues. CDR3 residues: CASSSAGREQYF. The CDR3 bases are TGTGCCAGCAGCTCAGCGGGACGGGAGCAGTATTTT.

The chain's CDR3 is CASSLGQGGSSNQPQHF. CDR3 DNA sequence: TGCGCCAGCAGCCTAGGACAGGGGGGATCCAGCAATCAGCCCCAGCATTTT. The rearrangement uses TRBV5-1 and TRBJ1-5, with 10 nucleotides matching TRBD1. The germline gives CDR1 SGHRS, CDR2 YFSETQ. The ends lost 4 bases at V and 1 base at J; junction bases unmatched: 8. The CDR3 extends over 17 amino acids.

The CDR3 DNA is TGTGCTAGTGGTTTGGGGAGCGCGGGTAAAGCTTTCTTT. Residues: CASGLGSAGKAFF. This chain links TRBV12-5 with TRBJ1-1, with no clear D. This CDR3 is 13 amino acids long. Deletions cut 1 base from V and 9 bases from J, with 12 bases between. The germline gives CDR1 LGHNT, CDR2 FRNRAP.

This chain uses TRBV27 with TRBJ1-3, with a possible D match to TRBD1 (5 bases). The CDR3 spans 16 residues. V shed 5 bases and J shed 2 bases, with 16 bases lying between them. The germline gives CDR1 MNHEY, CDR2 SMNVEV (reference sequence). The CDR3: CASSPFGGTAGNTIYF. CDR3 nucleotide sequence: TGTGCCAGCAGTCCTTTTGGGGGGACTGCTGGAAACACCATATATTTT.

The rearrangement links TRBV21-1 to TRBJ2-4; the table gives TRBD2 as D, unverified against the DNA. TRBV21-1 is flagged as a pseudogene. There are 20 residues in the CDR3. DNA of the CDR3: TGTGCCAGCAGCCCTTTGCCGGGACTAGCGGGAGGGCCCGGCAAAAACATTCAGTACTTC. Translation: CASSPLPGLAGGPGKNIQYF.

This clone is a singleton in its sample. In DNA form, the CDR3 reads TGCGCCAGCAAGGACCACTCGGCATACAATGAGCAGTTCTTC. It yields the protein CASKDHSAYNEQFF. This sequence joins TRBV4-1 and TRBJ2-1; D uncertain. Germline-derived CDR1 and CDR2 are MGHRA and YSYEKL. Trimming took 7 bases from V and 4 from J, leaving 14 bases between them. This CDR3 is 14 amino acids long.

The CDR3 DNA is TGTGCCAGCAGCCCCCACCCAACAGGGAGACTGTTTTTT. Translated, it gives CASSPHPTGRLFF. The V call is TRBV14, the J call TRBJ2-2; D may be TRBD1 (6 bases). The length of the CDR3 is 13 residues. The ends were cut back, 4 bases at V and 14 bases at J, with 17 bases in the middle. The germline V gene encodes CDR1 SGHDN and CDR2 FVKESK.

The chain has TRBV19 and TRBJ1-2; 7 nucleotides line up with TRBD1. CDR3 length equals 18 residues. The trim removed 3 bases at V and 4 bases at J, leaving 17 bases unmatched. The germline gives CDR1 LNHDA, CDR2 SQIVND (reference sequence). CDR3 bases: TGTGCCAGTAGTATCAGGGGACAGCGCTTACGGGAACCCTATGGCTACACCTTC. This translates into CASSIRGQRLREPYGYTF.

This chain joins TRBV27 and TRBJ1-2, with D hard to call. Trimming pared 1 base from V and 11 bases from J, leaving 32 bases between. Germline V CDR1 and CDR2: MNHEY, SMNVEV (reference sequence). This CDR3 region has 19 residues. CDR3 nucleotide sequence: TGTGCCAGCAGTTTATATTCCTCCAACAGACACTCTACCCCCATAGGTTACACCTTC. This gives the protein CASSLYSSNRHSTPIGYTF.

The rearrangement links TRBV5-1 to TRBJ2-3; D call uncertain. The length of the CDR3 is 14 residues. V lost 1 base, J lost 2 bases, and 8 bases lay in between. Per the germline V gene, CDR1 is SGHRS and CDR2 is YFSETQ. The CDR3 DNA reads TGCGCCAGCAGCTTGACGGTGACCACAGATACGCAGTATTTT. Translating it yields CASSLTVTTDTQYF.

V gene TRBV5-6 combines with J gene TRBJ2-7, with D perhaps matching TRBD2 (5 bases). Germline CDR1 and CDR2: SGHDT and YYEEEE. The length of the CDR3 is 14 residues. V was pared by 0 bases and J by 5 bases, with 12 bases between. Written as DNA, the CDR3 is TGTGCCAGCAGCTTGGTAGGGCGGGTCCACGAGCAGTACTTC. This sequence encodes CASSLVGRVHEQYF.

The chain combines TRBV9 with TRBJ1-5; D unresolved. CDR1 and CDR2 (germline): SGDLS, YYNGEE. Trimming shortened V by 0 bases and J by 6 bases, and 10 bases separated the two germline ends. This CDR3 contains 14 residues. CDR3 nucleotide sequence: TGTGCCAGCAGCGTAGAAGGTTTAGGTCAGCCCCAGCATTTT. As protein: CASSVEGLGQPQHF.

The J gene is TRBJ1-1, the V gene TRBV18; 7 nucleotides align to TRBD1. Germline CDR1 reads KGHSH; CDR2 reads LQKENI. After removal of 6 bases from V and 5 bases from J, the junction contained 9 bases not matched to a gene. CDR3 length: 14 amino acids. Written as DNA, the CDR3 is TGTGCCAGCTCTCCGATTACAGGGGAGACTGAAGCTTTCTTT. Its protein product is CASSPITGETEAFF.

The count of this clone is one. The chain links TRBV30 to TRBJ2-7; D is undetermined. Trimming pared 2 bases from V and 5 bases from J, leaving 10 bases between. The CDR3 runs 12 residues. Per germline, CDR1 GTSNPN and CDR2 SVGIG (reference sequence). CDR3 sequence reads: CAWSSQADEQYF. In DNA form, the CDR3 reads TGTGCCTGGAGTAGCCAGGCAGACGAGCAGTACTTC.

The J gene is TRBJ2-7, the V gene TRBV18, with D possibly TRBD2 on 6 matching bases. The ends were cut back, 1 base at V and 5 bases at J, with 12 bases in the middle. CDR3 length: 14 amino acids. Germline values: CDR1 KGHSH, CDR2 LQKENI. CDR3 DNA sequence: TGTGCCAGCTCACCACTTCAGCGCGGGGACGAGCAGTACTTC. The encoded protein is CASSPLQRGDEQYF.

The rearrangement joins TRBV2 to TRBJ1-2; D gene uncertain. V was cut by 6 bases and J by 0 bases, with 14 bases left in between. The CDR3 spans 15 residues. Germline CDR1 and CDR2: SNHLY and FYNNEI. DNA for the CDR3: TGTGCCAGCAGCTCAAGCGCCCTTACTAACTATGGCTACACCTTC. It encodes CASSSSALTNYGYTF.

The gene calls are TRBV5-4 and TRBJ2-1; 10 nucleotides agree with TRBD2. This CDR3 contains 16 residues. The germline V gene encodes CDR1 SGHNT and CDR2 YYREEE (reference sequence). The V and J ends lost 2 bases and 8 bases, in that order; junction bases with no gene match: 10. The CDR3 DNA sequence: TGTGCCAGCAGCTTAGAATCGCCTAGCGGGAGCTATGAGCAGTTCTTC. The encoded protein is CASSLESPSGSYEQFF.

This chain joins TRBV6-6 and TRBJ2-7, with 8 bases aligning to TRBD1. The germline V gene encodes CDR1 MNHNY and CDR2 SVGAGI (reference sequence). This CDR3 spans 15 amino acids. V lost 7 bases and J lost 4; bases outside the gene matches: 12. The CDR3 coding sequence is TGTGCCAGCACCCAAAGCGGACAGGGCGGGTACGAGCAGTACTTC. It specifies CASTQSGQGGYEQYF.

This chain connects TRBV19 to TRBJ1-5; 7 positions match TRBD1. CDR1 and CDR2 from the germline V gene are LNHDA and SQIVND (reference sequence). This CDR3 comprises 15 residues. V gave up 3 bases and J gave up 4 bases; unmatched junction bases: 6. The chain's CDR3 is CASSMGQGGNQPQHF. In nucleotides, the CDR3 is TGTGCCAGTAGTATGGGCCAGGGGGGGAATCAGCCCCAGCATTTT.

This clone was recorded a few times. The rearrangement joins TRBV12-5 to TRBJ2-5; D may be TRBD2 (5 bases). Per germline, CDR1 LGHNT and CDR2 FRNRAP. Trimming cost V 3 bases and J 5 bases, with 7 bases left between them. The CDR3 runs to 12 residues. The CDR3 is CASGFTGETQYF. The CDR3, as DNA: TGTGCTAGTGGTTTTACGGGGGAGACCCAGTACTTC.

Comment on this clone: At the DNA level, this CDR3 is encoded by other sequences in the same sample as well. V gene TRBV7-9 combines with J gene TRBJ2-3; D not certain. Germline values: CDR1 SEHNR, CDR2 FQNEAQ (reference sequence). Trimming shortened V by 1 base and J by 1 base, and 3 bases separated the two germline ends. The CDR3 has 13 residues. Written as DNA, the CDR3 is TGTGCCAGCAGCTTAGTTGGCACAGATACGCAGTATTTT. This sequence encodes CASSLVGTDTQYF.

The chain employs TRBV6-5 and TRBJ1-1; TRBD1 is a possible D gene (6 bases). This CDR3 has 13 amino acids. The germline V gene encodes CDR1 MNHEY and CDR2 SVGAGI. V gave up 11 bases and J gave up 5 bases, with 18 bases separating them. CDR3 coding DNA: TGTGCCGTACGAGGGACATCCGGGACTGAAGCTTTCTTT. It yields the protein CAVRGTSGTEAFF.

The V and J genes are TRBV6-1 and TRBJ1-1; D is possibly TRBD1 (6 bases). V was trimmed by 0 bases and J by 4 bases, leaving 15 bases between them. The CDR3 has 16 residues. Germline values: CDR1 MNHNS, CDR2 SASEGT. CDR3 protein: CASSEARSGGRTEAFF. The CDR3 nucleotides read TGTGCCAGCAGTGAAGCTAGGAGTGGGGGCCGCACTGAAGCTTTCTTT.

The chain is built from TRBV28 and TRBJ2-3, with D possibly TRBD1 on 5 matching bases. Trimming removed 6 bases from V and 4 bases from J, with 11 bases in between. From germline, CDR1 is MDHEN and CDR2 SYDVKM. This CDR3 has 13 amino acids. The CDR3 nucleotides read TGTGCCAGCAGCTCAGGGATTCCAGATACGCAGTATTTT. Encoded protein: CASSSGIPDTQYF.

This rearrangement joins TRBV6-6 to TRBJ2-7; D remains unclear. The germline V and J ends were trimmed by 2 bases and 3 bases, with 8 bases remaining between them. The germline gives CDR1 MNHNY, CDR2 SVGAGI (reference sequence). The CDR3 sequence is 13 residues long. The chain's CDR3 is CASSYADDYEQYF. The CDR3 coding sequence is TGTGCCAGCAGTTACGCTGATGACTACGAGCAGTACTTC.

This sequence joins TRBV6-6 and TRBJ2-1; perhaps D is TRBD1 or TRBD2 (5 bases each). CDR3 length: 15 residues. V lost 0 bases, J lost 2 bases, and 8 bases lay in between. Germline loops: CDR1 MNHNY, CDR2 SVGAGI (reference sequence). CDR3 sequence: CASSYSRGAYNEQFF. CDR3 bases: TGTGCCAGCAGTTACTCAAGGGGAGCCTACAATGAGCAGTTCTTC.